These 12 T cell receptor beta chains share one sample of origin, sequenced in a study of a mutant IDH1 vaccine in newly diagnosed glioma. TCRdb's copy holds only in-frame clones and misses some; the assay was immunoSEQ multiplex PCR. The table records about 54,000 clones, roughly four fifths of them present only once. Time point reported: week 5, during vaccination. Vaccination comprised doses that each held 300 ug of mutant IDH1 20-mer peptide, plus topical imiquimod. Antigens for these TCRs are unknown. This material consisted of PBMCs, taken from a glioma patient whose treatment included an IDH1 peptide vaccine. These receptors all come from a man aged 25-45 years with glioma.

This clone was seen just once. The chain joins TRBV6-5 to TRBJ1-2, with D unclear. CDR1 is MNHEY, CDR2 SVGAGI, per germline. Trimming stripped 1 base from V and 8 bases from J, with 20 bases between. This CDR3 comprises 16 residues. Here the CDR3 reads CASSYYPRVESYGYTF. The CDR3 nucleotides are TGTGCCAGCAGTTACTACCCGAGGGTAGAAAGCTACGGCTACACCTTC.

The chain carries TRBV7-9 and TRBJ2-3; D is uncertain. The CDR3 is 14 amino acids. V lost 1 base and J 3 bases, leaving 8 bases between the germline ends. Germline V lookup: CDR1 SEHNR, CDR2 FQNEAQ (reference sequence). The CDR3 coding sequence is TGTGCCAGCAGCTTAGGGGTCCCAACAGATACGCAGTATTTT. It specifies CASSLGVPTDTQYF.

This chain connects TRBV11-2 to TRBJ2-7, with D unresolved. The ends were cut back, 1 base at V and 0 bases at J, with 10 bases in the middle. Germline-derived CDR1 and CDR2 are SGHAT and FQNNGV. This CDR3 is built from 15 residues. CDR3 DNA sequence: TGTGCCAGCAGCTTAGGTGGAGAGAGCTCCTACGAGCAGTACTTC. Its protein is CASSLGGESSYEQYF.

In this sample, this clone turned up once. The chain recombines TRBV5-5 with TRBJ2-3; D is possibly TRBD2 (7 bases). CDR1 SGHKS and CDR2 YYEKEE come from the germline V gene (reference sequence). The germline V and J ends were trimmed by 4 bases and 2 bases, with 17 bases remaining between them. The CDR3 is 16 amino acids. CDR3 nucleotide sequence: TGTGCCAGCAGCCCGGGGGGCCCTCTCACCACAGATACGCAGTATTTT. Its translation: CASSPGGPLTTDTQYF.

The chain links TRBV4-1 to TRBJ2-1; D gene uncertain. The V gene lost 4 bases and the J gene lost 3 bases, with 16 bases spanning the gap. CDR3 length equals 16 residues. Per the germline V gene, CDR1 is MGHRA and CDR2 is YSYEKL. DNA of the CDR3: TGCGCCAGCAGCCCTCCGAGAGGCCACCGCTACAATGAGCAGTTCTTC. Its protein product is CASSPPRGHRYNEQFF.

The rearrangement links TRBV7-6 to TRBJ1-1; the D is unclear. Deletions cut 0 bases from V and 3 bases from J, with 11 bases between. CDR3 length: 15 residues. The germline V gene has CDR1 SGHVS and CDR2 FNYEAQ. CDR3 amino acids: CASSLAEDTHTEAFF. The DNA of the CDR3 is TGTGCCAGCAGCTTAGCTGAAGACACACACACTGAAGCTTTCTTT. Complete variable domain (other parts from reference TRBV7-6 and TRBJ1-1): GAGVSQSPRYKVTKRGQDVALRCDPISGHVSLYWYRQALGQGPEFLTYFNYEAQQDKSGLPNDRFSAERPEGSISTLTIQRTEQRDSAMYRCASSLAEDTHTEAFFGQGTRLTVV.

The chain is built from TRBV10-3 and TRBJ1-2; D possibly corresponds to TRBD1 (5 bases). The CDR3 sequence is 13 residues long. CDR1 is ENHRY, CDR2 SYGVKD, per germline. Trimming took 2 bases from V and 7 from J, leaving 11 bases between them. The CDR3 region is CAISEVGPAGYTF. The DNA for the CDR3 is TGTGCCATCAGTGAGGTGGGACCTGCTGGCTACACCTTC.

This clone was seen more than once but under ten times. The chain has TRBV18 and TRBJ2-2, with a possible D match to TRBD2 (5 bases). This CDR3 has 15 amino acids. The V and J ends lost 3 bases and 5 bases respectively, with 13 bases between them. Germline V lookup: CDR1 KGHSH, CDR2 LQKENI. The CDR3 loop is CASSPDVSGTGELFF. CDR3 bases: TGTGCCAGCTCACCTGACGTAAGCGGTACCGGGGAGCTGTTTTTT.

This clone appeared once. In DNA form, the CDR3 reads TGTGCCAGCAGAGCGGCTGCGGGAAACATTCAGTACTTC. Protein product: CASRAAAGNIQYF. The V gene is TRBV2, the J gene TRBJ2-4; TRBD2 might be the D (5 bases). The germline CDR1 and CDR2 sequences are SNHLY and FYNNEI. The CDR3 has 13 amino acids. Trimming pared 6 bases from V and 6 bases from J, leaving 12 bases between. The full variable domain, completed using reference TRBV2 and TRBJ2-4, is EPEVTQTPSHQVTQMGQEVILRCVPISNHLYFYWYRQILGQKVEFLVSFYNNEISEKSEIFDDQFSVERPDGSNFTLKIRSTKLEDSAMYFCASRAAAGNIQYFGAGTRLSVL.

The chain carries TRBV10-1 and TRBJ2-7, with D possibly TRBD2 on 6 matching bases. This CDR3 contains 12 residues. Germline CDR1 reads WNHNN; CDR2 reads SYGVQD (reference sequence). The V and J ends lost 2 bases and 7 bases respectively, with 9 bases between them. CDR3 DNA sequence: TGCGCCAGCAGTGAGGGAGCGGGTGAGCAGTACTTC. Its translation: CASSEGAGEQYF.

V is TRBV27 and J is TRBJ2-2; D is perhaps TRBD1 (7 bases). Trimming took off 2 bases at V and 3 bases at J, with 10 bases between the two ends. The CDR3 has 15 residues. The V gene's germline CDR1 is MNHEY and CDR2 SMNVEV (reference sequence). CDR3 sequence reads: CASSLGRGDTGELFF. CDR3 sequence (DNA): TGTGCCAGCAGTTTAGGCAGGGGGGACACCGGGGAGCTGTTTTTT.

This clone showed up just a few times. The chain links TRBV27 to TRBJ1-5; D possibly corresponds to TRBD1 (5 bases). The CDR3 covers 15 residues. Trimming cost V 5 bases and J 4 bases, with 15 bases left between them. Per germline, CDR1 MNHEY and CDR2 SMNVEV (reference sequence). The CDR3 nucleotides are TGTGCCAGCAGTATATTGTCGGGGGTGAATCAGCCCCAGCATTTT. Protein product: CASSILSGVNQPQHF.